One and the same sample provided the 4 T cell receptor beta chains below, sequenced in a study of T-cell memory formation after mild COVID-19. MiXCR, applied by TCRdb to the 5' RACE reads, yields one record per CDR3 protein. Of about 200,000 distinct CDR3 sequences in the sample, roughly 17% were seen once. The sequenced material came from PBMCs or a T cell subset sorted from them (not recorded which). These receptors all come from an adult woman who had mild COVID-19 (a few samples of this study predate the infection). Cell type and time point are not known.

CDR3 protein: CASSLTVGRSAYNEQFF. In DNA, the CDR3 is TGTGCCAGCAGCTTAACCGTGGGGCGATCGGCCTACAATGAGCAGTTCTTC. The chain links TRBV7-3 to TRBJ2-1; D possibly corresponds to TRBD1 (5 bases). CDR1 and CDR2 (germline): SGHTA, FQGTGA. This CDR3 spans 17 amino acids. Trimming shortened V by 0 bases and J by 2 bases, and 14 bases separated the two germline ends.

The chain couples TRBV7-8 to TRBJ2-5; 12 nucleotides match TRBD2. CDR1 SGHVS and CDR2 FQNEAQ come from the germline V gene. The CDR3 extends over 14 amino acids. V lost 4 bases and J lost 5; bases outside the gene matches: 2. CDR3 residues: CASSSSGRDETQYF. The CDR3 DNA is TGTGCCAGCAGCTCTAGCGGGAGGGATGAGACCCAGTACTTC.

This CDR3 reads CASGWAGGHNSPLHF. The CDR3 region has the DNA TGTGCCAGCGGGTGGGCAGGTGGACATAATTCACCCCTCCACTTT. The chain uses TRBV27 and TRBJ1-6; D is ambiguous. CDR1 is MNHEY and CDR2 is SMNVEV in the germline V gene (reference sequence). Trimming left V 8 bases short and J 5 bases short, with 16 bases between. CDR3 size: 15 residues.

In its sample, this clonotype was seen a few times. CDR3 sequence reads: CATSRDRFLAGGVEQFF. CDR3 in DNA: TGTGCCACCAGCAGAGATCGTTTTCTAGCGGGAGGGGTTGAGCAGTTCTTC. The rearrangement links TRBV15 to TRBJ2-1; 12 bases match TRBD2. V trimming: 0 bases; J trimming: 9 bases; junction bases outside the gene matches: 9. CDR1 and CDR2 from the germline V gene are LNHNV and YYDKDF (reference sequence). This CDR3 is 17 amino acids long.